This T cell receptor beta chain was observed in a study of human T cells and chemical hapten exposure. Study in general: 0.01% DPC was applied to the upper back in patch tests, which were read at 6 days. Small pooled library volume differences chiefly drove per-sample TCR yield variation.

Time point of the sample: pre-sensitization, week 0. The treatment denotes: therapeutic diphenylcyclopropenone sensitization with weekly scalp DPC. Blood, whole and unfractionated, served as the source for total RNA extraction. Samples of blood were obtained prior to the application of each patch test. As processed by the authors: Sample-level TCR yields exhibited a median of about 96,000, with a range of about 23,224 to 690,600. TCRdb re-analysed the RACE reads in MiXCR, keeping a single row per CDR3 protein. These V and J calls are TCRdb output, not the study's own analysis. The sample lists about 50,000 distinct CDR3 sequences; 9.5% to 10% were seen once. Only a few counts were recorded for this clonotype. After removal of 4 bases from V and 4 bases from J, the junction contained 13 bases not matched to a gene. This CDR3 is 17 amino acids long. CDR1 is MRHNA and CDR2 is SNTAGT in the germline V gene.

This TCR was recovered from a woman aged 25 to 45 with alopecia areata. Some clones in this sample may be carry-over from other donors' samples. This specimen consisted of whole blood, obtained in connection with sensitization to the hapten diphenylcyclopropenone (DPC). The gene calls are TRBV6-4 and TRBJ2-1; 7 bases are a match to TRBD1. In DNA form, the CDR3 reads TGTGCCAGCAGTGCTAACATCAGGGGGAAAGGATACAATGAGCAGTTCTTC. Translating gives CASSANIRGKGYNEQFF.